This entry is about one TCR beta chain. Time point reported: newly diagnosed GD, antithyroid drugs for less than 3 months. TCR sequences were obtained from RNA taken from PBMCs. The data derive from a study of regulatory T cells in long-lasting Graves disease. For TCR beta, libraries came from iRepertoire HTBI primers and Arm-PCR of CDR3 regions. TCRdb reprocessed the multiplex PCR reads via MiXCR and lists one record per CDR3 protein. Here the sample spans around 250,000 distinct CDR3 sequences, roughly 18% being singletons. The CDR3 is 13 amino acids. Trimming cost V 6 bases and J 5 bases, with 12 bases left between them. Per the germline V gene, CDR1 is KGHDR and CDR2 is SFDVKD.

Sequenced here: peripheral blood mononuclear cells (PBMCs), sampled at new diagnosis, from a patient treated with antithyroid drugs. The clonotype comes from a female donor with Graves disease. The chain employs TRBV24-1 and TRBJ2-5, with D maybe TRBD2 (5 bases). The CDR3 loop is CATSSGSGETQYF. The CDR3 DNA follows: TGTGCCACCAGTAGTGGGAGCGGTGAGACCCAGTACTTC.